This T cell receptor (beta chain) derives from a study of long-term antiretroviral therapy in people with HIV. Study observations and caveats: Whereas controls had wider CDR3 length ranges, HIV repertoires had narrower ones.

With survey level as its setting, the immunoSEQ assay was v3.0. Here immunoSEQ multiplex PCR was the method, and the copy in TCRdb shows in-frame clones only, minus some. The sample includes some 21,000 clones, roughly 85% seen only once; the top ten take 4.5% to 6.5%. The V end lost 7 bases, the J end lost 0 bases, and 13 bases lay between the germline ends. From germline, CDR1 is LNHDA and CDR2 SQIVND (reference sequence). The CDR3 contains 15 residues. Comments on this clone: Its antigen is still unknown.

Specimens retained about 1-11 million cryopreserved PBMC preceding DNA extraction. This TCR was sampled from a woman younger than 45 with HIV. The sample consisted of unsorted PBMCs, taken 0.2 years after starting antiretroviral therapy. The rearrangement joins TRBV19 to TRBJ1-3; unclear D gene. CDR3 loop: CASNLYLVSGNTIYF. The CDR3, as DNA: TGTGCCAGTAATCTCTACCTCGTCTCTGGAAACACCATATATTTT.